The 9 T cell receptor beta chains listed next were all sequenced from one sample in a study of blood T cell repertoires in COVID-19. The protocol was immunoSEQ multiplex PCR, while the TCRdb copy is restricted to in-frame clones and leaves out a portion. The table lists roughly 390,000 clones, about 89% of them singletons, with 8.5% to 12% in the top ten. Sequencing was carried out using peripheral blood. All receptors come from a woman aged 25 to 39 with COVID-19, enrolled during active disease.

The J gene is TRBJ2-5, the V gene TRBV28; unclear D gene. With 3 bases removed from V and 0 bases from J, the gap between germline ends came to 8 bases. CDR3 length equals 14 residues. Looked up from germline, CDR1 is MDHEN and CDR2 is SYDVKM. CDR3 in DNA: TGTGCCAGCAGTTTCGGGTGGGACCAAGAGACCCAGTACTTC. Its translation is CASSFGWDQETQYF.

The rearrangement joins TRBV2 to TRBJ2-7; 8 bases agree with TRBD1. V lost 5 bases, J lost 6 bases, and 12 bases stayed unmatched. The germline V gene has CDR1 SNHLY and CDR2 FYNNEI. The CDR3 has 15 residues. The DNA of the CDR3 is TGTGCCAGCAGTCCAATAGGGATAGACAGGGGCGAGCAGTACTTC. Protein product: CASSPIGIDRGEQYF.

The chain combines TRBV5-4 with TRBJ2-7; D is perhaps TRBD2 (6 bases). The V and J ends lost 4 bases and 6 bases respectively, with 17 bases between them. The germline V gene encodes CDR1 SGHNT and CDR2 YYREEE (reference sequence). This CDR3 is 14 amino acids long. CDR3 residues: CASSPGLSAREQYF. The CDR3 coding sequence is TGTGCCAGCAGCCCGGGACTCTCGGCCCGCGAGCAGTACTTC.

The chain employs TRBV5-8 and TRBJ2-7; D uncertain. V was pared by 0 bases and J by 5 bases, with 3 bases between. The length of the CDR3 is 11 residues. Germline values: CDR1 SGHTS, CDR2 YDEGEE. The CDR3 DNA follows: TGTGCCAGCAGCTTGGCCAACGAGCAGTACTTC. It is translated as CASSLANEQYF.

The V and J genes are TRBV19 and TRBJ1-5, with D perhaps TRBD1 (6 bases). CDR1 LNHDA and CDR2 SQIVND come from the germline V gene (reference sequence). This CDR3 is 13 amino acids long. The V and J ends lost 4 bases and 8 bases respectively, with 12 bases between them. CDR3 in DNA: TGTGCCAGTAGTACTAACAGGGCTGAGCCCCAGCATTTT. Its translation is CASSTNRAEPQHF.

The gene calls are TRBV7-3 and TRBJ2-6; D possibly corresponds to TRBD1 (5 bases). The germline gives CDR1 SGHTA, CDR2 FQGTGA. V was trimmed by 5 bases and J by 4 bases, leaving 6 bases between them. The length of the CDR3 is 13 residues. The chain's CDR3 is CASSPGGANVLTF. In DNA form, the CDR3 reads TGTGCCAGCAGCCCAGGGGGGGCCAACGTCCTGACTTTC. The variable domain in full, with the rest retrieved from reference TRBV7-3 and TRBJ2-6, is GAGVSQTPSNKVTEKGKYVELRCDPISGHTALYWYRQSLGQGPEFLIYFQGTGAADDSGLPNDRFFAVRPEGSVSTLKIQRTERGDSAVYLCASSPGGANVLTFGAGSRLTVL.

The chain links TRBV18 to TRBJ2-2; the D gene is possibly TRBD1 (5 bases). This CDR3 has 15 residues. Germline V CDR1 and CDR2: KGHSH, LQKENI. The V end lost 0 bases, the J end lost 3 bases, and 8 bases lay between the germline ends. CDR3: CASSPPPGYTGELFF. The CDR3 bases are TGTGCCAGCTCACCACCGCCAGGGTACACCGGGGAGCTGTTTTTT.

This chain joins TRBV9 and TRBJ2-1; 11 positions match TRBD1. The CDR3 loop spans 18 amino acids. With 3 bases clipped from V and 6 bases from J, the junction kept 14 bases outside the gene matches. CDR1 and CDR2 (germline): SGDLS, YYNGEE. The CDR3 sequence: CASSETLPGTGGSNEQFF. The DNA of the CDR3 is TGTGCCAGCAGCGAGACCCTCCCCGGGACAGGGGGAAGCAATGAGCAGTTCTTC.

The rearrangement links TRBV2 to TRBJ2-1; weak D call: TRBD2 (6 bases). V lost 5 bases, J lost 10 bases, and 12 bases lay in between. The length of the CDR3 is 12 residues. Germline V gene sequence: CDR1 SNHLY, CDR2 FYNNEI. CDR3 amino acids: CASSFPSDEQFF. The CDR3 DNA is TGTGCCAGCAGTTTTCCTAGCGACGAGCAGTTCTTC.